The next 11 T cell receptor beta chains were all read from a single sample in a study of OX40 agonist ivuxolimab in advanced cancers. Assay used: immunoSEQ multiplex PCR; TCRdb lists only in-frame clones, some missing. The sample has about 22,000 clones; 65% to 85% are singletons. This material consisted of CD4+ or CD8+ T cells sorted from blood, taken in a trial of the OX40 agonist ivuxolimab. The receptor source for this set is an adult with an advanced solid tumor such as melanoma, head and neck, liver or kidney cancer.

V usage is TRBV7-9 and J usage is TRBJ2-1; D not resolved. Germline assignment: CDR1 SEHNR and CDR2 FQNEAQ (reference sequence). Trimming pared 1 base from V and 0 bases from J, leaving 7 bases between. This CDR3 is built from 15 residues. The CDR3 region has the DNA TGTGCCAGCAGCTTAGATAGGGTCTCCTACAATGAGCAGTTCTTC. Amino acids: CASSLDRVSYNEQFF.

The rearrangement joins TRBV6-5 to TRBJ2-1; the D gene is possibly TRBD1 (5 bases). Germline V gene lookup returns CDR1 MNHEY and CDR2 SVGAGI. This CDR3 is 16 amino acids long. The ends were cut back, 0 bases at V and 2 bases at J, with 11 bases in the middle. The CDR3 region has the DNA TGTGCCAGCAGTTACTCGGGGCAGCTTACCTACAATGAGCAGTTCTTC. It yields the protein CASSYSGQLTYNEQFF.

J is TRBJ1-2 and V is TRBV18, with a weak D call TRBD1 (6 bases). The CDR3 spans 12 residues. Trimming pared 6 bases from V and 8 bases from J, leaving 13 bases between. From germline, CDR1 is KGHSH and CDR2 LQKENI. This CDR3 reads CASSPGGRGYTF. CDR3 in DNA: TGTGCCAGCTCTCCCGGGGGGCGCGGCTACACCTTC.

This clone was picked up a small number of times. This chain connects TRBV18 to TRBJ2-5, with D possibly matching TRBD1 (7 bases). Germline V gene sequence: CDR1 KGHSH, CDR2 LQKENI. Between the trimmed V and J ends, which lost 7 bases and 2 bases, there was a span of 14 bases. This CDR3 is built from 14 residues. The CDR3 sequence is CASCNRGGQETQYF. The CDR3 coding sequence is TGTGCCAGCTGTAACAGGGGAGGTCAAGAGACCCAGTACTTC.

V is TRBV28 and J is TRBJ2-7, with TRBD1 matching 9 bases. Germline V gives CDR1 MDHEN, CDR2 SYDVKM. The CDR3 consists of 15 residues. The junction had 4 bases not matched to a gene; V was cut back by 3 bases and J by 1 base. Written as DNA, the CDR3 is TGTGCCAGCAGTTTTCCCGGGACAGGGTCCTACGAGCAGTACTTC. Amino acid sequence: CASSFPGTGSYEQYF. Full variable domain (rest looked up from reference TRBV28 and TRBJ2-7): DVKVTQSSRYLVKRTGEKVFLECVQDMDHENMFWYRQDPGLGLRLIYFSYDVKMKEKGDIPEGYSVSREKKERFSLILESASTNQTSMYLCASSFPGTGSYEQYFGPGTRLTVT.

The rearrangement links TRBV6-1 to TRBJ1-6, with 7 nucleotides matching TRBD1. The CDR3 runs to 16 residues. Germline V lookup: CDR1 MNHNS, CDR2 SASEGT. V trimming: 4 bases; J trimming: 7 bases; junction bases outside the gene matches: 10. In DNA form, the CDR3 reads TGTGCCAGCAGTGGTCAAGACAGGGCTACGAATTCACCCCTCCACTTT. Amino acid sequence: CASSGQDRATNSPLHF.

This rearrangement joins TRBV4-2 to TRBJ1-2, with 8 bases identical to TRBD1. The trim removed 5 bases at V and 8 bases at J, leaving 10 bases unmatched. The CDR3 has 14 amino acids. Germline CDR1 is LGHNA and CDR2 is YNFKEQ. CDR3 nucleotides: TGTGCCAGCAGCTTAATCGGACAGGGAGACGGCTACACCTTC. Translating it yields CASSLIGQGDGYTF.

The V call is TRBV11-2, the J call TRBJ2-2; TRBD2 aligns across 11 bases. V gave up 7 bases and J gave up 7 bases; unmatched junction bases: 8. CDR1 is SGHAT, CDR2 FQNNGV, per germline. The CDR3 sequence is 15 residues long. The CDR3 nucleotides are TGTGCCAGCATCGTTAGCGGGGGGGCAGGCGGGGAGCTGTTTTTT. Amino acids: CASIVSGGAGGELFF.

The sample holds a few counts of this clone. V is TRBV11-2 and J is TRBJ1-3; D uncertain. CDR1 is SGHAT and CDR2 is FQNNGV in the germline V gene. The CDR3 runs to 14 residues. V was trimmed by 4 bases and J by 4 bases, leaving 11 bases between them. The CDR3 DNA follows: TGTGCCAGCAGCTCAGCGATAATGGGAAACACCATATATTTT. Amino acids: CASSSAIMGNTIYF.

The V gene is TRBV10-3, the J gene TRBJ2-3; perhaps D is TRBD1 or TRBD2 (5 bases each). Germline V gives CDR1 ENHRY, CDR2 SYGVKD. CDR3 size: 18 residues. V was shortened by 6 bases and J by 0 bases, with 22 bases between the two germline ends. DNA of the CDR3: TGTGCCATCAGGGGATCTCCTCAGGGACCCCTAAGCACAGATACGCAGTATTTT. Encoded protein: CAIRGSPQGPLSTDTQYF.

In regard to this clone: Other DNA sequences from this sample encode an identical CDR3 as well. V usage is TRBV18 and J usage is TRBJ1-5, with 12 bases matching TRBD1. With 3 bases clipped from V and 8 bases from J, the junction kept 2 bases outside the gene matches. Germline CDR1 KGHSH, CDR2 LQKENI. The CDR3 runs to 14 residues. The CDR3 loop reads CASSPGQGAKPQHF. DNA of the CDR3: TGTGCCAGCTCACCGGGACAGGGGGCCAAGCCCCAGCATTTT.